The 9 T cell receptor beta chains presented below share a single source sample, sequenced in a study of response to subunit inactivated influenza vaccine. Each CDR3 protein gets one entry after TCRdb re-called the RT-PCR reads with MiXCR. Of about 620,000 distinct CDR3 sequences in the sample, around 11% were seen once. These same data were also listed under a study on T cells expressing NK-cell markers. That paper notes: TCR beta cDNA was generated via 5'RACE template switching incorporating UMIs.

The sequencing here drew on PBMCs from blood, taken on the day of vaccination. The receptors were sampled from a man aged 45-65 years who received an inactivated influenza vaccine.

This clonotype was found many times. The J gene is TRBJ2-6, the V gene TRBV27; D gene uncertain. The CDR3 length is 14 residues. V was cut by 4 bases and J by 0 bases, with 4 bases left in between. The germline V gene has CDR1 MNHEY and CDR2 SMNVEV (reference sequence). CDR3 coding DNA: TGTGCCAGCAGTTCCTACTCTGGGGCCAACGTCCTGACTTTC. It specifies CASSSYSGANVLTF.

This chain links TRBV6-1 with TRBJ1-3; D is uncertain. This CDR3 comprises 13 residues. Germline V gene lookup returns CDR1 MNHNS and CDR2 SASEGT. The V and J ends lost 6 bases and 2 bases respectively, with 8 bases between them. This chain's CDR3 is CASRELAGNTIYF. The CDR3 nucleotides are TGTGCCAGCAGGGAACTCGCTGGAAACACCATATATTTT.

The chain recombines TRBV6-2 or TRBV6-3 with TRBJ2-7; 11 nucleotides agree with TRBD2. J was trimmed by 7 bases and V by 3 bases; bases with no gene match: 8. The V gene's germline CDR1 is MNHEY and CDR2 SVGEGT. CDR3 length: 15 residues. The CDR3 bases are TGTGCCAGCAGTTATCCGGGACTAGCGGTCTTTGAGCAGTACTTC. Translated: CASSYPGLAVFEQYF.

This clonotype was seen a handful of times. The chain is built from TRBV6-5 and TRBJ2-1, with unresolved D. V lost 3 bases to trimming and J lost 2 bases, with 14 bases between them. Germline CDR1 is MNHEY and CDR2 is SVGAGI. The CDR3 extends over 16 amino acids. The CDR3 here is CASSYGGKLPYNEQFF. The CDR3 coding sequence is TGTGCCAGCAGTTATGGCGGAAAGTTACCCTACAATGAGCAGTTCTTC.

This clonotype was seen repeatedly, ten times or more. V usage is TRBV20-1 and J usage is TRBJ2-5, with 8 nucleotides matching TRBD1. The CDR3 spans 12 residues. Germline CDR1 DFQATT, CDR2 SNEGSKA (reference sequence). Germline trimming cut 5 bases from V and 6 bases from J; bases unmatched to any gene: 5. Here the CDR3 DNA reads TGCAGTGCTCACAGGGGGAGTAAGACCCAGTACTTC. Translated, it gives CSAHRGSKTQYF.

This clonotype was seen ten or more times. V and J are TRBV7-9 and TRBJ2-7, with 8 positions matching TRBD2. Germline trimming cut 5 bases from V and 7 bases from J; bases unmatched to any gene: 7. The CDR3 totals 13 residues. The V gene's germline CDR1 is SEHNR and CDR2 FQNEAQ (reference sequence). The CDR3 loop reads CASSMLGLVEQYF. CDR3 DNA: TGTGCCAGCAGCATGCTGGGACTAGTGGAGCAGTACTTC.

The CDR3 spells CASSQEETGQETQYF. The CDR3 DNA sequence: TGCGCCAGCAGCCAAGAAGAGACAGGGCAAGAGACCCAGTACTTC. The chain carries TRBV4-3 and TRBJ2-5, with TRBD1 identical over 7 bases. This CDR3 spans 15 amino acids. Trimming took 0 bases from V and 2 from J; bases not matched to a gene: 3. CDR1 is LGHNA, CDR2 YSLEER, per germline.

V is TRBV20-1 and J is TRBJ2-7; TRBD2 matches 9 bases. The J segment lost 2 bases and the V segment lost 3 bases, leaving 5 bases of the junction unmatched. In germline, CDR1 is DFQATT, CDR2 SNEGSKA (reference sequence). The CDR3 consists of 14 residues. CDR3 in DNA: TGCAGTGCTAGGGGGTCTAGCGGGGCCTACGAGCAGTACTTC. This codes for CSARGSSGAYEQYF.

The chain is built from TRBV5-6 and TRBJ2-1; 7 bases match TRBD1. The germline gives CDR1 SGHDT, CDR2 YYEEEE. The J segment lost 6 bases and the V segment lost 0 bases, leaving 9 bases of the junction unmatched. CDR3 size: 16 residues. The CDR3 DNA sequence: TGTGCCAGCAGCTTGGCCCCGAAGGGGGCTGGCAATGAGCAGTTCTTC. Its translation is CASSLAPKGAGNEQFF.